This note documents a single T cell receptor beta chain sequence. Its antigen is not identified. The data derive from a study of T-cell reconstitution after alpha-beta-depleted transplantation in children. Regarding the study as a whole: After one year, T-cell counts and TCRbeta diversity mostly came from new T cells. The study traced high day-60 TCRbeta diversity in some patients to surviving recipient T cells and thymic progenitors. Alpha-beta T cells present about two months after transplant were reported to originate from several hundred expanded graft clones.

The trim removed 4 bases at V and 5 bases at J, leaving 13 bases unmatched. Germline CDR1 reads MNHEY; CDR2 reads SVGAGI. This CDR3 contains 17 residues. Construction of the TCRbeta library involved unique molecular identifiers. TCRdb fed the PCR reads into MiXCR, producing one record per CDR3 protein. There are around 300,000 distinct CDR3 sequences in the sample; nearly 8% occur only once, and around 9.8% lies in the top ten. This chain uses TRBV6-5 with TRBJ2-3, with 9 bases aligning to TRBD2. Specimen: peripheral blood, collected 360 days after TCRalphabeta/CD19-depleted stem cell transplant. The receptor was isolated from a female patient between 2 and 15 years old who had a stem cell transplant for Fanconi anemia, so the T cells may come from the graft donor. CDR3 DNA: TGTGCCAGCAGTTCCCTTCTTAGCGGGAGATTTGGAGATACGCAGTATTTT. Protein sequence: CASSSLLSGRFGDTQYF.